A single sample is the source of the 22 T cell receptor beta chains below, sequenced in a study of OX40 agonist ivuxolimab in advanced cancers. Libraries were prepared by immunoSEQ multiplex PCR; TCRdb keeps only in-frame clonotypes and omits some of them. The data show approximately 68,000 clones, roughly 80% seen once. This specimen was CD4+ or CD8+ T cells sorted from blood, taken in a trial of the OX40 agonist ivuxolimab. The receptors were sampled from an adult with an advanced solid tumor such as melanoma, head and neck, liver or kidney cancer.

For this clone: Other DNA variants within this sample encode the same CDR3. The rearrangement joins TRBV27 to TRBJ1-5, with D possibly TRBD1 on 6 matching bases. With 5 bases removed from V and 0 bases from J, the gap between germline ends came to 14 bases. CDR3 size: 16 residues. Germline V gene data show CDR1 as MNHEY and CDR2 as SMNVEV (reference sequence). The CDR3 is CASSLSGGYSNQPQHF. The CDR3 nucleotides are TGTGCCAGCAGTCTTTCGGGGGGCTATAGCAATCAGCCCCAGCATTTT.

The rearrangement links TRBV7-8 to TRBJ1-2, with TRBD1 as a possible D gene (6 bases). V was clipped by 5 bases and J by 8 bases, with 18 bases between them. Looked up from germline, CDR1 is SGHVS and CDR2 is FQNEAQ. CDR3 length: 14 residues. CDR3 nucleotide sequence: TGTGCCAGCAGCCCTAGAGGGGGGGCTCACGGCTACACCTTC. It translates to CASSPRGGAHGYTF.

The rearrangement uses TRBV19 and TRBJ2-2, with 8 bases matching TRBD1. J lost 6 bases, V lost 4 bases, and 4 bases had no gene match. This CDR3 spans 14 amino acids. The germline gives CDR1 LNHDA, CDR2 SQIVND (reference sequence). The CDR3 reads CASSRRTGSGELFF. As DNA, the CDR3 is TGTGCCAGTAGTAGGAGGACAGGGTCCGGGGAGCTGTTTTTT.

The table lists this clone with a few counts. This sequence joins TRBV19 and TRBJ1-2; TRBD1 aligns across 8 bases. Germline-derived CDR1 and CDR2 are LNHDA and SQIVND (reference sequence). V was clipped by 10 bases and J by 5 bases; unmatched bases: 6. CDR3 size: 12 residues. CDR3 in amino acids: CATATGAYGYTF. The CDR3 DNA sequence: TGTGCCACCGCGACAGGGGCGTATGGCTACACCTTC.

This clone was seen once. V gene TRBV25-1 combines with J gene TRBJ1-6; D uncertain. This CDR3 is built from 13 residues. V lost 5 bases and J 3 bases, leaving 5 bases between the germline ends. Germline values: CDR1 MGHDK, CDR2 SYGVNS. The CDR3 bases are TGTGCCAGCAGTCAGAACTATAATTCACCCCTCCACTTT. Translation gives CASSQNYNSPLHF.

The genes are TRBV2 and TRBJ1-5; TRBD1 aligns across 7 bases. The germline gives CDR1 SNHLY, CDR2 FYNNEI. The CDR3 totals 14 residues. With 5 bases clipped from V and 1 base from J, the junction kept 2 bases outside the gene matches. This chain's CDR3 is CASSPQGSNQPQHF. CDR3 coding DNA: TGTGCCAGCAGTCCACAGGGGAGCAATCAGCCCCAGCATTTT.

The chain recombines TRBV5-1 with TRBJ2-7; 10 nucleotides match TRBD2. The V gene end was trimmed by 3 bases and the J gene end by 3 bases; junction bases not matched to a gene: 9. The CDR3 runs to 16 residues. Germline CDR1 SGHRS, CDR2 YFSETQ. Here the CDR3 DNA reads TGCGCCAGCAGCTCCATTGGGACTAGCGCCGGCTACGAGCAGTACTTC. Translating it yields CASSSIGTSAGYEQYF.

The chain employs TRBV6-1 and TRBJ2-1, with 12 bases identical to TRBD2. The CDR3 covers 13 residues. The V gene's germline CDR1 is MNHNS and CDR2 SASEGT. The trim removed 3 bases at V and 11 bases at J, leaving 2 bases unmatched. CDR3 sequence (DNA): TGTGCCAGCAGTGATCTAGCGGGGGGGCAGCAGTTCTTC. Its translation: CASSDLAGGQQFF.

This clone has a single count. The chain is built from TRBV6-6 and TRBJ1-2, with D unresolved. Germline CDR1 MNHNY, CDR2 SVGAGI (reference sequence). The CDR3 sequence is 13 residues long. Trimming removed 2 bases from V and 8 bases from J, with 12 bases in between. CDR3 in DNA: TGTGCCAGCAGTTACGCCAACGGTAACGGCTACACCTTC. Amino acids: CASSYANGNGYTF.

This CDR3 is CASSLGGSGANVLTF. The CDR3, as DNA: TGTGCCAGCAGCTTAGGGGGCTCTGGGGCCAACGTCCTGACTTTC. The chain links TRBV7-3 to TRBJ2-6; D might be TRBD1 or TRBD2, each matching 5 bases. The ends were cut back, 2 bases at V and 0 bases at J, with 5 bases in the middle. CDR1 and CDR2 from the germline V gene are SGHTA and FQGTGA. The CDR3 spans 15 residues.

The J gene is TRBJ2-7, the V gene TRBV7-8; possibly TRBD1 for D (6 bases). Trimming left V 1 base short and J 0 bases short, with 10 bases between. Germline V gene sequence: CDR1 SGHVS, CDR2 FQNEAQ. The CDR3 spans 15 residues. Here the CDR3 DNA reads TGTGCCAGCAGCTTAGAACAGGGATACTCCTACGAGCAGTACTTC. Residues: CASSLEQGYSYEQYF.

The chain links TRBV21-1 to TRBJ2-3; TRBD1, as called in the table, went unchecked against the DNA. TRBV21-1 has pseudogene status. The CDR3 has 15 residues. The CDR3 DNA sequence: TGTGCCAGCACCGGACAGGGAGGGTCCACAGATACGCAGTATTTT. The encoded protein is CASTGQGGSTDTQYF.

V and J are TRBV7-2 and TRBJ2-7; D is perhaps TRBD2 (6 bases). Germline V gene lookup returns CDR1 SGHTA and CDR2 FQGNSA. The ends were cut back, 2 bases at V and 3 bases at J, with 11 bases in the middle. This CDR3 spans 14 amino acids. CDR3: CASSLRDSGYEQYF. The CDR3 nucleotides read TGTGCCAGCAGCTTACGGGACTCCGGCTACGAGCAGTACTTC.

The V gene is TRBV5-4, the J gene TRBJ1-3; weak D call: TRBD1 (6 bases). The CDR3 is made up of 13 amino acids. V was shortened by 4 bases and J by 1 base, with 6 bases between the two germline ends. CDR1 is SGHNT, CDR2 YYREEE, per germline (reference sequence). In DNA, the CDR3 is TGTGCCAGCAGCACAGGGTCTGGAAACACCATATATTTT. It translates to CASSTGSGNTIYF.

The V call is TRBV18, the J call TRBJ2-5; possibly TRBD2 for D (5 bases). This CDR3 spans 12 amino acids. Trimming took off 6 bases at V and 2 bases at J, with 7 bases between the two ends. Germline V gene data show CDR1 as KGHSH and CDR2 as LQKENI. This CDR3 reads CASSSVQETQYF. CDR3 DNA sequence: TGTGCCAGCTCTAGCGTACAAGAGACCCAGTACTTC. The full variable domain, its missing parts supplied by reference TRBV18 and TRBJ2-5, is NAGVMQNPRHLVRRRGQEARLRCSPMKGHSHVYWYRQLPEEGLKFMVYLQKENIIDESGMPKERFSAEFPKEGPSILRIQQVVRGDSAAYFCASSSVQETQYFGPGTRLLVL.

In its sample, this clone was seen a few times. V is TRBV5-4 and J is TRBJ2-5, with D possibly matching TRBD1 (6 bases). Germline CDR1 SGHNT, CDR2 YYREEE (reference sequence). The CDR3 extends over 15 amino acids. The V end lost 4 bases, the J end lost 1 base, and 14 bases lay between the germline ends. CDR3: CASSEGGHLQETQYF. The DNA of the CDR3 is TGTGCCAGCAGCGAAGGGGGACACCTCCAAGAGACCCAGTACTTC.

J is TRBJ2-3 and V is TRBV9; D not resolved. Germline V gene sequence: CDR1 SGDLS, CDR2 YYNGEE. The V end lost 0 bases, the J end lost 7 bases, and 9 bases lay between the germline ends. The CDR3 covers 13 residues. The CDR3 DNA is TGTGCCAGCAGCGTAGCTCAGCAATATACGCAGTATTTT. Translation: CASSVAQQYTQYF.

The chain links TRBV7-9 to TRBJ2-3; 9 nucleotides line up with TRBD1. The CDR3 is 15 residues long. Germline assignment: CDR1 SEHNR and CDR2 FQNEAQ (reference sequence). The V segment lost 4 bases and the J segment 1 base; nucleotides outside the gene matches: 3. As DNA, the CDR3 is TGTGCCAGCAGCTCCACAGGGGGCGGCACAGATACGCAGTATTTT. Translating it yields CASSSTGGGTDTQYF.

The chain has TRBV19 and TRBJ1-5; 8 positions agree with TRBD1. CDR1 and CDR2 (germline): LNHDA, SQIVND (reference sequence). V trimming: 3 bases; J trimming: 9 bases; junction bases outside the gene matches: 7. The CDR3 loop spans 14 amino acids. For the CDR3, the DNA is TGTGCCAGTAGTATGGACAGGGAGGTGATGCCCCAGCATTTT. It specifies CASSMDREVMPQHF.

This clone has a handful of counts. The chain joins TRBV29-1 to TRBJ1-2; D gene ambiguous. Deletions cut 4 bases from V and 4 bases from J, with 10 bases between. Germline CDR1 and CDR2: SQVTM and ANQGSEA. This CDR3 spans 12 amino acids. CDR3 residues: CSVVDVPYGYTF. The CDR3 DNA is TGCAGCGTTGTGGACGTCCCCTATGGCTACACCTTC.

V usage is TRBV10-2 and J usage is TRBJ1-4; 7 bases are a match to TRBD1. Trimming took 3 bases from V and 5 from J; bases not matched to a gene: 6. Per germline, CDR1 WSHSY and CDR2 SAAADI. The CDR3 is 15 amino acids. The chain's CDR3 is CASSDITGANEKLFF. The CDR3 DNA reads TGCGCCAGCAGTGATATTACAGGGGCGAATGAAAAACTGTTTTTT.

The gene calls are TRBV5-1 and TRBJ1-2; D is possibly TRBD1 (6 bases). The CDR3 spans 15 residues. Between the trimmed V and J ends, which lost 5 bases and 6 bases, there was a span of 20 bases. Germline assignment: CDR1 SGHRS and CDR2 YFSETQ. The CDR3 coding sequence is TGCGCCAGCAGGGGAGGACAGTCTTCTCACGATGGCTACACCTTC. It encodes CASRGGQSSHDGYTF.